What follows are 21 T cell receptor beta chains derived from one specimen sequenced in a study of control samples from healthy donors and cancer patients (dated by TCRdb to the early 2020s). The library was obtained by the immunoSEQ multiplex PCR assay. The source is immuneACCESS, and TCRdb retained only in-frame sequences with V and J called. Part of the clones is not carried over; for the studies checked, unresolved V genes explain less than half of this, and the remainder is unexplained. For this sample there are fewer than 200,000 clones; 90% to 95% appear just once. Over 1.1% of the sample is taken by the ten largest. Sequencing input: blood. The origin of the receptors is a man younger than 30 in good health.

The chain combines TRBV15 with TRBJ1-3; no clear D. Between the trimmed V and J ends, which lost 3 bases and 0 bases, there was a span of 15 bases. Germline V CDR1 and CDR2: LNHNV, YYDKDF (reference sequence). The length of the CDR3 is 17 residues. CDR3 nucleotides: TGTGCCACCAGCAGGAACCGGTGGCAGAACTCTGGAAACACCATATATTTT. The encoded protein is CATSRNRWQNSGNTIYF.

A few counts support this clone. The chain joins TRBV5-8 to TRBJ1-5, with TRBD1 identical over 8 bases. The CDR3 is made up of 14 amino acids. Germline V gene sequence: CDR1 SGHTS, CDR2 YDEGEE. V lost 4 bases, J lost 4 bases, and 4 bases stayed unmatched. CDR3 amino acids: CASSVGQVNQPQHF. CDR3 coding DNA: TGTGCCAGCAGCGTGGGACAGGTTAATCAGCCCCAGCATTTT.

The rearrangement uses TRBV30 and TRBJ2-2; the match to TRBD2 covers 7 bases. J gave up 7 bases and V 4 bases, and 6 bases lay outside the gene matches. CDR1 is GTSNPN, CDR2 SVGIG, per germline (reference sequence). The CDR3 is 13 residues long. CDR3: CAWTSWGGGELFF. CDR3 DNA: TGTGCCTGGACTTCGTGGGGGGGCGGGGAGCTGTTTTTT.

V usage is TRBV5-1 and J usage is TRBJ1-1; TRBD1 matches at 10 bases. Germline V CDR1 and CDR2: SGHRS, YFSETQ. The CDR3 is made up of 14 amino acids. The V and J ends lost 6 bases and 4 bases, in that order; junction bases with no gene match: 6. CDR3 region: CASKRQGAGTEAFF. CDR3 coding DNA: TGCGCCAGCAAACGACAGGGGGCAGGCACTGAAGCTTTCTTT. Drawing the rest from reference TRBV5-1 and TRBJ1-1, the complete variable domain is KAGVTQTPRYLIKTRGQQVTLSCSPISGHRSVSWYQQTPGQGLQFLFEYFSETQRNKGNFPGRFSGRQFSNSRSEMNVSTLELGDSALYLCASKRQGAGTEAFFGQGTRLTVV.

CDR3: CAWGFPGTNNEQFF. CDR3 bases: TGTGCCTGGGGGTTCCCCGGGACAAACAATGAGCAGTTCTTC. This rearrangement joins TRBV30 to TRBJ2-1; tentative D call: TRBD1 (6 bases). In germline, CDR1 is GTSNPN, CDR2 SVGIG (reference sequence). This CDR3 has 14 residues. The germline V and J ends were trimmed by 5 bases and 5 bases, with 16 bases remaining between them.

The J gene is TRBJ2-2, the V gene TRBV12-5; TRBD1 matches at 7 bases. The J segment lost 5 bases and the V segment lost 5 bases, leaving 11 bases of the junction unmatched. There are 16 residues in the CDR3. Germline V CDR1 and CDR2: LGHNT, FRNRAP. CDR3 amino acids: CASGDSGTGVTGELFF. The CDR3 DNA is TGTGCTAGTGGTGATTCCGGAACAGGGGTGACCGGGGAGCTGTTTTTT.

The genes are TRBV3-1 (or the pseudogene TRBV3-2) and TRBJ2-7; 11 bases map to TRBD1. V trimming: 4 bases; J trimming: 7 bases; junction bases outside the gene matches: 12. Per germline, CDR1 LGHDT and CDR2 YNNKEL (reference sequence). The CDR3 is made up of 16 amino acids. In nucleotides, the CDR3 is TGTGCCAGCAGCCTCCGACCCGGACAGGGGGCGGGAGAGCAGTACTTC. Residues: CASSLRPGQGAGEQYF.

CDR3 in DNA: TGTGCCTGGGACAGGAGGCAGAACACTGAAGCTTTCTTT. This gives the protein CAWDRRQNTEAFF. The genes are TRBV30 and TRBJ1-1; a possible D gene is TRBD1 (6 bases). Trimming stripped 5 bases from V and 1 base from J, with 11 bases between. From germline, CDR1 is GTSNPN and CDR2 SVGIG (reference sequence). The CDR3 sequence is 13 residues long.

The chain's CDR3 is CASSGLADTQYF. As DNA, the CDR3 is TGTGCCAGCTCAGGACTAGCAGATACGCAGTATTTT. V gene TRBV18 combines with J gene TRBJ2-3, with 7 bases fitting TRBD2. Trimming cost V 5 bases and J 4 bases; bases outside gene matches: 0. The length of the CDR3 is 12 residues. Germline assignment: CDR1 KGHSH and CDR2 LQKENI. Full variable domain (rest looked up from reference TRBV18 and TRBJ2-3): NAGVMQNPRHLVRRRGQEARLRCSPMKGHSHVYWYRQLPEEGLKFMVYLQKENIIDESGMPKERFSAEFPKEGPSILRIQQVVRGDSAAYFCASSGLADTQYFGPGTRLTVL.

The DNA for the CDR3 is TGCGCCAGCAGATCTGCGGGGGGATTAGATGAGCAGTTCTTC. Translated: CASRSAGGLDEQFF. The chain recombines TRBV5-1 with TRBJ2-1, with 8 bases that match TRBD2. The trim removed 5 bases at V and 8 bases at J, leaving 9 bases unmatched. Looked up from germline, CDR1 is SGHRS and CDR2 is YFSETQ. The CDR3 contains 14 residues.

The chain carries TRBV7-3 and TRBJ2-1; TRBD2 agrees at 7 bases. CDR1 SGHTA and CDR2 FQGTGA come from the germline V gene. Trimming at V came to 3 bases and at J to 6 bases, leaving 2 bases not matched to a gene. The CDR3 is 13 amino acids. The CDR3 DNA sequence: TGTGCCAGCAGCTTCTGGGGGGGCAATGAGCAGTTCTTC. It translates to CASSFWGGNEQFF.

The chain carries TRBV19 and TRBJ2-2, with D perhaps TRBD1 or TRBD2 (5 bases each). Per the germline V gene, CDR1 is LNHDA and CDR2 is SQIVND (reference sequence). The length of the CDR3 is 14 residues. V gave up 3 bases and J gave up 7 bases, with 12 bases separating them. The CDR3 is CASSMRGTGGELFF. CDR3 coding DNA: TGTGCCAGTAGTATGAGGGGTACAGGCGGGGAGCTGTTTTTT.

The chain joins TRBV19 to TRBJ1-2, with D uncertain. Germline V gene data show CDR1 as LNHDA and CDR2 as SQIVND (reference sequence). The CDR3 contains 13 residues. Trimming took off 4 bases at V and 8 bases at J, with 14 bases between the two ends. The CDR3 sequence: CASSTLTARGYTF. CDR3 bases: TGTGCCAGTAGTACCCTCACTGCTCGGGGCTACACCTTC.

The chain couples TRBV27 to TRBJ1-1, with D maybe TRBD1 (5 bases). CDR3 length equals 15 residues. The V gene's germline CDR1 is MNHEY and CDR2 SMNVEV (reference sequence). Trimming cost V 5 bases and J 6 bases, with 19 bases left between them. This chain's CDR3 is CASSPTFVRGAEAFF. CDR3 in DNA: TGTGCCAGCAGTCCAACCTTCGTCCGGGGGGCTGAAGCTTTCTTT.

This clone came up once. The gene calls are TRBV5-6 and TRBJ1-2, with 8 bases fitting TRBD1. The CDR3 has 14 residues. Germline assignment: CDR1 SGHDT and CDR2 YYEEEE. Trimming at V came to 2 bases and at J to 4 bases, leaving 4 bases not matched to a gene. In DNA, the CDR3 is TGTGCCAGCAGCTTCAGGGACAGGAGCTATGGCTACACCTTC. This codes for CASSFRDRSYGYTF. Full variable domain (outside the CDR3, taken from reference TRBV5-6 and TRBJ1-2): DAGVTQSPTHLIKTRGQQVTLRCSPKSGHDTVSWYQQALGQGPQFIFQYYEEEERQRGNFPDRFSGHQFPNYSSELNVNALLLGDSALYLCASSFRDRSYGYTFGSGTRLTVV.

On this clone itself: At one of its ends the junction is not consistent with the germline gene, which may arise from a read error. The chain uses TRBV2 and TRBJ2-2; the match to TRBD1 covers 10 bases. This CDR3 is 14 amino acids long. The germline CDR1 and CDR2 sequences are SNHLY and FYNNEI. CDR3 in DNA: TGTACCAGCAGTAGACAGGGGGCGGCCGGGGAGCTGTTTTTT. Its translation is CTSSRQGAAGELFF. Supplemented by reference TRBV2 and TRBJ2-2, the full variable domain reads EPEVTQTPSHQVTQMGQEVILRCVPISNHLYFYWYRQILGQKVEFLVSFYNNEISEKSEIFDDQFSVERPDGSNFTLKIRSTKLEDSAMYFCTSSRQGAAGELFFGEGSRLTVL.

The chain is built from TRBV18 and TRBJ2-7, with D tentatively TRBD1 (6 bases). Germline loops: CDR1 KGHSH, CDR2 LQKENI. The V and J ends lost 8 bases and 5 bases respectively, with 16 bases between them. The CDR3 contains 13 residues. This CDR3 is CASPHRESHEQYF. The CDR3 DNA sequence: TGTGCCAGCCCACACAGGGAATCCCACGAGCAGTACTTC.

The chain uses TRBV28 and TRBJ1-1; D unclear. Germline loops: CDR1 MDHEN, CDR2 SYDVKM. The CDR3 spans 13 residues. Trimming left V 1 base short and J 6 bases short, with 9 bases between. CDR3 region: CASSLLGFSEAFF. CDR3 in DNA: TGTGCCAGCAGTTTATTAGGCTTCTCTGAAGCTTTCTTT.

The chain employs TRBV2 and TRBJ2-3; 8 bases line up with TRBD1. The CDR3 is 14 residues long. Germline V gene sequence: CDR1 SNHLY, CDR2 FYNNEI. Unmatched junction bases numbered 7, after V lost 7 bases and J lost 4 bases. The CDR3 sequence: CASKEDRASDTQYF. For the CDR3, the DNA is TGTGCCAGCAAAGAGGACAGGGCGTCAGATACGCAGTATTTT.

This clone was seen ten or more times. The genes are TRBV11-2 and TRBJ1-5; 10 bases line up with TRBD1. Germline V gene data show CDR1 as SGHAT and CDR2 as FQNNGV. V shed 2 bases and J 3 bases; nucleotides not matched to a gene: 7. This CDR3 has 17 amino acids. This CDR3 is CASSLYGDRGPNQPQHF. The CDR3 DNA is TGTGCCAGCAGCTTATACGGGGACAGGGGTCCCAATCAGCCCCAGCATTTT.

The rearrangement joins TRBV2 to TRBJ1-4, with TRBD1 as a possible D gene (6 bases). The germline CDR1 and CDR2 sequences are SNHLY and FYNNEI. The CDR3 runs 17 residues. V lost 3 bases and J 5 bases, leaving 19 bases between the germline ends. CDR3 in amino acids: CASSDLAPRGRNEKLFF. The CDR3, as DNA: TGTGCCAGCAGTGACCTCGCCCCCAGGGGAAGAAATGAAAAACTGTTTTTT.